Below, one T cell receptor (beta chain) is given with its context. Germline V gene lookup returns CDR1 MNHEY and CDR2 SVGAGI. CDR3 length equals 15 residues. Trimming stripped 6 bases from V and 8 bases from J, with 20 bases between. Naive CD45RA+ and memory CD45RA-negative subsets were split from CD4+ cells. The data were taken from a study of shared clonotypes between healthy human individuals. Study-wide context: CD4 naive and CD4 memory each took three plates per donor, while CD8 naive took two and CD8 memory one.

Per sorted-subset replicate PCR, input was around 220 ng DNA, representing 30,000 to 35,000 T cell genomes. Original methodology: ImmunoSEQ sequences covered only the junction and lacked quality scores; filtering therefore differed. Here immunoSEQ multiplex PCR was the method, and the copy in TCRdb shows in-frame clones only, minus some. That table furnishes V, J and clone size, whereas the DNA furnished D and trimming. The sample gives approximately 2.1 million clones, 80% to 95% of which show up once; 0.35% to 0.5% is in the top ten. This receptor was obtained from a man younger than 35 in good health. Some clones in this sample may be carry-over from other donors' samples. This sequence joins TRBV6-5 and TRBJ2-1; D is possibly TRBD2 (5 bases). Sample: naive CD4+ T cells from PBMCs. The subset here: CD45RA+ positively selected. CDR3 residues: CASRLRGSVYDEQFF. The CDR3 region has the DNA TGTGCCAGCAGACTCCGAGGTAGCGTATACGATGAGCAGTTCTTC.